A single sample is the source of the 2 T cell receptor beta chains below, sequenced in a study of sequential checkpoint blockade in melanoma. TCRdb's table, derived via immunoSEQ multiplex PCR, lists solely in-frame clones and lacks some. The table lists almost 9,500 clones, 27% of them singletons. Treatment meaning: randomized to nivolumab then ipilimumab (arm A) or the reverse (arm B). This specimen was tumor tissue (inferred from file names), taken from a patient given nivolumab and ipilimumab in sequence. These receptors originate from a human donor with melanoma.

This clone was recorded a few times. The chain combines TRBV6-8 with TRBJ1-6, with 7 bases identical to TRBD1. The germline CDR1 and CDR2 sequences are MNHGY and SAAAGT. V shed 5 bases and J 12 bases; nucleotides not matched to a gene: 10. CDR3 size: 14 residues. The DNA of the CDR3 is TGTGCCAGCAGTCTACAGGGGACGGGTGGACCCCTCCACTTT. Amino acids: CASSLQGTGGPLHF.

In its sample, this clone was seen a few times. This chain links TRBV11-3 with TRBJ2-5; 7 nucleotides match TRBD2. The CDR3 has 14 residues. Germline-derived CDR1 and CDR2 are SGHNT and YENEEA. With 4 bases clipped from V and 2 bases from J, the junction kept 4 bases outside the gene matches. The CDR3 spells CASSSKAGQETQYF. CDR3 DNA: TGTGCCAGCAGCTCCAAAGCGGGGCAAGAGACCCAGTACTTC.